The 32 T cell receptor beta chains presented below share a single source sample, sequenced in a study of CXCR3-negative and CXCR3-positive naive CD8 T cells. UMI-labeled 5' RACE TRB cDNA libraries were prepared from the cells. TCRdb reworked the 5' RACE reads into one entry per CDR3 protein, no DNA. The table counts some 41,000 distinct CDR3 sequences; around 10% lies in the top ten. Sequencing used memory CD8+ T cells from blood. These receptors originate from a human donor in good health. Some clones in this sample may be carry-over from other donors' samples.

The rearrangement uses TRBV5-5 and TRBJ2-1. CDR1 and CDR2 (germline): SGHKS, YYEKEE (reference sequence). The CDR3 runs to 13 residues. CDR3 sequence: CASTQAEYNEQFF.

J is TRBJ2-7 and V is TRBV29-1; the D call from TCRdb, TRBD2, cannot be confirmed without DNA. The CDR3 has 14 residues. Per germline, CDR1 SQVTM and CDR2 ANQGSEA. The CDR3 loop reads CSVELEESSYEQYF.

This chain joins TRBV4-3 and TRBJ2-7; no DNA is available, so the TRBD1 call from TCRdb remains unchecked. CDR1 is LGHNA, CDR2 YSLEER, per germline. This CDR3 is built from 16 residues. CDR3 sequence reads: CASSQKTGTGSHERYF.

This sequence joins TRBV7-6 and TRBJ2-1; no DNA is available, so the TRBD1 call from TCRdb remains unchecked. The CDR3 has 14 amino acids. Germline V lookup: CDR1 SGHVS, CDR2 FNYEAQ. The CDR3 loop is CASSLYRGRNEQFF.

The chain couples TRBV28 to TRBJ2-7; TCRdb outputs TRBD1, but without DNA this stays unchecked. Germline CDR1 and CDR2: MDHEN and SYDVKM. This CDR3 spans 15 amino acids. This CDR3 reads CASSFGDIVTNEQYF.

This chain links TRBV4-3 with TRBJ1-1; TCRdb outputs TRBD1, but without DNA this stays unchecked. The CDR3 is made up of 17 amino acids. Germline values: CDR1 LGHNA, CDR2 YSLEER. The CDR3 region is CASSQERDRTGNTEAFF.

The rearrangement joins TRBV7-2 to TRBJ2-3; the D call from TCRdb, TRBD1, cannot be confirmed without DNA. Germline loops: CDR1 SGHTA, CDR2 FQGNSA. The CDR3 extends over 14 amino acids. The CDR3 loop reads CASSLVAGADTQYF.

This chain connects TRBV6-5 to TRBJ2-7; checking the TCRdb D call of TRBD1 is not possible without DNA. Germline CDR1 reads MNHEY; CDR2 reads SVGAGI. This CDR3 has 15 residues. The CDR3 spells CASSYGPGRTGEQYF.

The CDR3 here is CASSPQPGDVYEQYF. The rearrangement links TRBV4-2 to TRBJ2-7; with no DNA, the TCRdb D assignment of TRBD1 cannot be verified. Germline values: CDR1 LGHNA, CDR2 YNFKEQ. This CDR3 spans 15 amino acids.

The genes are TRBV6-2 or TRBV6-3 and TRBJ1-2; TCRdb's assignment of TRBD1 cannot be checked, as there is no DNA. This CDR3 is built from 15 residues. Per the germline V gene, CDR1 is MNHEY and CDR2 is SVGEGT. This CDR3 reads CASAPLGDRTYGYTF.

The chain combines TRBV28 with TRBJ2-1. Per germline, CDR1 MDHEN and CDR2 SYDVKM. The CDR3 sequence is 14 residues long. This CDR3 is CASRSLGRINEQFF.

The chain recombines TRBV28 with TRBJ2-2; TCRdb's D call, TRBD1, is unchecked because there is no DNA. Germline V gives CDR1 MDHEN, CDR2 SYDVKM. This CDR3 has 15 residues. This chain's CDR3 is CASSLYGGDTGELFF.

The rearrangement joins TRBV10-3 to TRBJ2-1; TCRdb calls TRBD1, which cannot be checked without DNA. From germline, CDR1 is ENHRY and CDR2 SYGVKD. The CDR3 contains 16 residues. CDR3 sequence reads: CAISESWQGGTHEQFF.

The CDR3 here is CASSPTKTGTGPTEAFF. This chain links TRBV27 with TRBJ1-1; the D call from TCRdb, TRBD1, cannot be confirmed without DNA. Germline assignment: CDR1 MNHEY and CDR2 SMNVEV (reference sequence). The CDR3 runs 17 residues.

The V gene is TRBV29-1, the J gene TRBJ2-1; no DNA is available, so the TRBD1 call from TCRdb remains unchecked. This CDR3 has 14 amino acids. CDR1 and CDR2 from the germline V gene are SQVTM and ANQGSEA. The CDR3 region is CSVYGWDTGNEQFF.

The chain has TRBV19 and TRBJ1-5. Looked up from germline, CDR1 is LNHDA and CDR2 is SQIVND (reference sequence). The CDR3 sequence is 12 residues long. CDR3 protein: CASSIENQPQHF.

The chain couples TRBV29-1 to TRBJ2-7. Germline-derived CDR1 and CDR2 are SQVTM and ANQGSEA. The CDR3 sequence is 12 residues long. The CDR3 protein is CSVRGDSYEQYF.

The chain uses TRBV7-9 and TRBJ2-7; TCRdb gives TRBD1 as the D gene, but with no DNA this cannot be confirmed. CDR1 and CDR2 from the germline V gene are SEHNR and FQNEAQ (reference sequence). The CDR3 is 15 amino acids. CDR3 amino acids: CASSSRDRPTWEQYF.

V and J are TRBV5-1 and TRBJ2-7. This CDR3 comprises 13 residues. Germline loops: CDR1 SGHRS, CDR2 YFSETQ. CDR3 amino acids: CASSLVGLDEQYF.

The chain employs TRBV15 and TRBJ2-7. CDR1 and CDR2 (germline): LNHNV, YYDKDF (reference sequence). This CDR3 region has 15 residues. CDR3 protein: CATSRDRPSSYEQYF.

The V call is TRBV7-9, the J call TRBJ2-5; TCRdb names TRBD1, which stays unverified in the absence of DNA. The CDR3 spans 13 residues. Germline-derived CDR1 and CDR2 are SEHNR and FQNEAQ (reference sequence). CDR3: CASTVTGRETQYF.

The chain carries TRBV5-5 and TRBJ2-1; TCRdb's D gene call, TRBD1, goes unchecked for lack of DNA. Per germline, CDR1 SGHKS and CDR2 YYEKEE (reference sequence). The CDR3 covers 13 residues. CDR3 residues: CASSFGQGGEQFF.

The V call is TRBV1, the J call TRBJ2-3; TCRdb returns TRBD2, unconfirmable since there is no DNA. TRBV1 is a listed pseudogene. This CDR3 comprises 13 residues. CDR3 protein: CTIPGRATDTQYF.

The V gene is TRBV25-1, the J gene TRBJ1-2. The germline V gene has CDR1 MGHDK and CDR2 SYGVNS. The CDR3 loop spans 13 amino acids. The CDR3 loop is CASSDGSWLGYTF.

The chain has TRBV7-8 and TRBJ2-5. Per the germline V gene, CDR1 is SGHVS and CDR2 is FQNEAQ. The CDR3 contains 15 residues. CDR3 loop: CASSSAHALQETQYF. Full variable domain (remainder filled in from reference TRBV7-8 and TRBJ2-5): GAGVSQSPRYKVAKRGQDVALRCDPISGHVSLFWYQQALGQGPEFLTYFQNEAQLDKSGLPSDRFFAERPEGSVSTLKIQRTQQEDSAVYLCASSSAHALQETQYFGPGTRLLVL.

V and J are TRBV9 and TRBJ2-7; the TRBD2 assignment by TCRdb is unverifiable without DNA. The CDR3 has 15 amino acids. Germline V lookup: CDR1 SGDLS, CDR2 YYNGEE. The CDR3 loop reads CASSAYPDLSYEQYF. The full variable domain, rest sourced from reference TRBV9 and TRBJ2-7, is DSGVTQTPKHLITATGQRVTLRCSPRSGDLSVYWYQQSLDQGLQFLIQYYNGEERAKGNILERFSAQQFPDLHSELNLSSLELGDSALYFCASSAYPDLSYEQYFGPGTRLTVT.

V gene TRBV3-1 combines with J gene TRBJ2-5; the D call of TRBD2 rests on TCRdb alone, since no DNA is present to check it. The CDR3 runs 15 residues. Germline lookup yields CDR1 LGHDT and CDR2 YNNKEL (reference sequence). CDR3 sequence reads: CASSQDGGLQETQYF.

V usage is TRBV27 and J usage is TRBJ2-2; TCRdb's D gene call, TRBD2, goes unchecked for lack of DNA. The CDR3 spans 17 residues. CDR1 and CDR2 from the germline V gene are MNHEY and SMNVEV (reference sequence). This CDR3 reads CASSSDFGEMNTGELFF.

This chain uses TRBV10-1 with TRBJ1-1; as DNA is missing, the TRBD1 call by TCRdb cannot be tested. CDR3 length: 15 residues. The germline gives CDR1 WNHNN, CDR2 SYGVQD (reference sequence). CDR3 in amino acids: CASSPGQGAGTEAFF.

The CDR3 here is CSVEGSYENNEQFF. The V and J genes are TRBV20-1 and TRBJ2-1. Germline V CDR1 and CDR2: DFQATT, SNEGSKA (reference sequence). The CDR3 runs 14 residues.

The CDR3 loop reads CASSQPSGGVEQYF. V gene TRBV23-1 combines with J gene TRBJ2-7; absent DNA, TCRdb's TRBD2 call cannot be checked. TRBV23-1 is flagged as an ORF with uncertain function. There are 14 residues in the CDR3.

The chain links TRBV19 to TRBJ1-5; TCRdb reports TRBD1, a call that lacks DNA to check it against. The CDR3 runs to 16 residues. Germline V gene lookup returns CDR1 LNHDA and CDR2 SQIVND (reference sequence). CDR3 amino acids: CASSLETGTDDQPQHF.